These 5 T cell receptor beta chains were all obtained from the same sample, sequenced in a study of T-cell reconstitution after alpha-beta-depleted transplantation in children (dated by TCRdb to the mid-2010s). The library was obtained by PCR. Sequencing was carried out with an Illumina HiSeq 2500. TCR library preparation used molecular barcoding, with unique molecular identifiers applied to normalize quantification of the TCRbeta repertoire. TCRdb reran the public reads through fastp at Q25 and MiXCR, keeping productive beta chains. Every entry covers one CDR3 protein and lists the most common genes and DNA from its rows. The sample table holds some 450,000 distinct CDR3 sequences, of which around two fifths were seen once. The top ten clones comprise roughly 27% of the sample. Read against the paper, the sample's treatment or condition label means: allogeneic hematopoietic cell transplantation with graft depleted of TCRalphabeta T cells and CD19 B cells.

This specimen was PBMCs, taken before TCRalphabeta/CD19-depleted stem cell transplant. The receptors shown here come from a girl under 10 years old with aplastic anemia, due to receive a stem cell transplant.

V gene TRBV4-1 combines with J gene TRBJ2-1, with 12 bases matching TRBD2. CDR1 is MGHRA, CDR2 YSYEKL, per germline. The CDR3 length is 15 residues. J lost 4 bases, V lost 4 bases, and 2 bases had no gene match. Written as DNA, the CDR3 is TGCGCCAGCAGCCGTCTAGCGGGGGGGTACAATGAGCAGTTCTTC. This translates into CASSRLAGGYNEQFF.

This clonotype was detected a few times. This chain uses TRBV15 with TRBJ2-1; no reliable D call. V lost 0 bases to trimming and J lost 10 bases, with 13 bases between them. This CDR3 spans 14 amino acids. Per the germline V gene, CDR1 is LNHNV and CDR2 is YYDKDF (reference sequence). The CDR3 coding sequence is TGTGCCACCAGCAGAGATGATTGGGCCGGGGAGCAGTTCTTC. This gives the protein CATSRDDWAGEQFF.

This clonotype was seen at least ten times. This sequence joins TRBV20-1 and TRBJ2-3, with D perhaps TRBD1 (5 bases). The CDR3 covers 13 residues. Trimming shortened V by 6 bases and J by 0 bases, and 10 bases separated the two germline ends. The germline CDR1 and CDR2 sequences are DFQATT and SNEGSKA (reference sequence). The DNA of the CDR3 is TGCAGTGCCCACGACAGAAGCACAGATACGCAGTATTTT. Translating it yields CSAHDRSTDTQYF.

The chain links TRBV7-2 to TRBJ2-5, with 7 bases that match TRBD1. This CDR3 has 16 residues. The germline gives CDR1 SGHTA, CDR2 FQGNSA. V shed 5 bases and J 4 bases; nucleotides not matched to a gene: 13. The CDR3 nucleotides are TGTGCCAGCAGCCCAACCATGACAGGGAAGGGAGAGACCCAGTACTTC. Translation gives CASSPTMTGKGETQYF.

The V gene is TRBV15, the J gene TRBJ2-7; possibly TRBD1 for D (6 bases). The germline V and J ends were trimmed by 2 bases and 4 bases, with 6 bases remaining between them. CDR3 length: 12 residues. Germline assignment: CDR1 LNHNV and CDR2 YYDKDF (reference sequence). CDR3 sequence (DNA): TGTGCCACCAGCAGACAGGGGTACGAGCAGTACTTC. It encodes CATSRQGYEQYF.